A selection of T cell receptor beta chains follows, all from one sample in a study of spatial heterogeneity in lung cancer. TCRdb independently ran MiXCR on the 5' RACE reads; one entry per CDR3 protein. The table includes about 29,000 distinct CDR3 sequences, 10% detected once. The sample was PBMCs, taken at follow-up. The receptors were gathered from a female donor with early-stage non-small cell lung cancer. The conserved cysteine and the conserved F or W are not part of the CDR3 here. The D gene is left open where the match is weak. Expanded clones get a size class; other rows say once, few or many, or leave the size out.

>TRBV7-3|few|-
ASSPYRRSNTEAF
>TRBV6-5|-|TRBD1
ASSYRGTAPYGYT
>TRBV19|-|-
ASTPWEGNYGYT
>TRBV18|many|-
ASSPDEEDSGFETQY
>TRBV12-3/TRBV12-4|many|-
ASSFGSMGETQY
>TRBV6-6|many|-
ASTHDSSGNTIY
>TRBV7-9|medium-sized|-
ASSLDPQGVSYNEQF
>TRBV2|many|-
ASSEAQPGGAQY
>TRBV20-1|-|-
SARLVAGYNEQF
>TRBV20-1|few|TRBD1
SALTWTGSTDTQY
>TRBV2|few|TRBD1
ASSNNRGDGYT
>TRBV20-1|many|TRBD2
SARPASGQETQY
>TRBV4-2|many|TRBD2
ASSQDRSGGTDTQY
>TRBV6-4|-|-
ASSEGVITDTQY
>TRBV2|-|TRBD1
ASSDRGLYQPQH
>TRBV29-1|-|-
SVEITDTQY
>TRBV12-3/TRBV12-4|many|-
ASSFGGLATYEQY
>TRBV27|few|TRBD2
ASARGAGTDTQY
>TRBV12-5|many|-
ASGPWGGQWDEQF
>TRBV4-1|-|TRBD2
ASSLHASGDYEQY
>TRBV18|few|-
ATWNGETQY
>TRBV12-5|many|-
ASGLSSYNEQF
>TRBV6-5|many|-
ASSYSGTKYNEQF
>TRBV28|many|TRBD1
ASSGTGESPEAF
>TRBV7-2|many|TRBD1
ASSLEGQGSYEQY
>TRBV5-1|many|-
ASSLSPRDEQY
>TRBV29-1|many|-
SVEFLGPNTGELF
>TRBV28|many|-
ASSSPKVSYEQY
>TRBV18|many|-
ASSPFRRENTEAF
>TRBV7-6|many|TRBD1
ASSPGTGGNTGELF
>TRBV27|many|-
ASSSSGSSYEQY
>TRBV20-1|-|-
SARDARTIGETQY
>TRBV5-5|many|-
ASSWTRYSYEQY
>TRBV28|many|-
ASRQGYGYT
>TRBV2|-|-
ASSDSHYYEQY
>TRBV20-1|-|-
SAREMGDTEAF
>TRBV12-3/TRBV12-4|many|-
ASSSRGHGPTQY
>TRBV28|-|-
ASSRGRWAREQY
>TRBV6-5|medium-sized|TRBD1
ASSYGPGGQYEQY
>TRBV12-3/TRBV12-4|few|-
ASSLWQEREAF
>TRBV6-1|few|TRBD1
ATTGTGRSYEQY
>TRBV5-4|many|-
ASSQGLLKTQY
>TRBV24-1|many|-
ATSDPGGTTGTQY
>TRBV4-3|many|-
ASSQLPGPSYEQY
>TRBV6-6|-|TRBD1
ASGTGPYEQY
>TRBV6-6|many|-
ASSPGAGPQH
>TRBV4-1|-|-
ASSHPNRGEVKETQY
>TRBV4-2|many|-
ASSQGTDYGYT
>TRBV2|-|-
ASSPDINTYEQY
>TRBV6-6|few|-
ASQDSSYEQY
>TRBV6-5|many|-
ASSPPGAGELF
>TRBV6-2/TRBV6-3|-|-
ASSYSGKQETQY
>TRBV7-2|many|TRBD2
ASSTRTSGSYEQY